Each of the 29 T cell receptor beta chains below was sequenced from the same sample in a study of beta chain features in type 1 diabetes. Expressed TCRB transcripts were sequenced because the isolated RNA had all been reverse transcribed beforehand. Sequencing used immunoSEQ multiplex PCR; TCRdb keeps in-frame clones, though not all of them. The sample includes hundreds of thousands of clones, roughly 15% of them seen just once. The sequenced material came from naive CD4+ T cells from blood. The receptors here all came from a man between 18 and 29 years old in good health.

This clone occurred a few times. V is TRBV4-3 and J is TRBJ1-5; no clear D. Germline V lookup: CDR1 LGHNA, CDR2 YSLEER. The CDR3 has 15 residues. The V gene lost 1 base and the J gene lost 4 bases, with 11 bases spanning the gap. CDR3: CASSQVSVNNQPQHF. The CDR3 coding sequence is TGCGCCAGCAGCCAAGTAAGCGTGAATAATCAGCCCCAGCATTTT.

The V call is TRBV28, the J call TRBJ1-2, with D hard to call. With 7 bases removed from V and 4 bases from J, the gap between germline ends came to 16 bases. This CDR3 contains 14 residues. The germline CDR1 and CDR2 sequences are MDHEN and SYDVKM. The DNA of the CDR3 is TGTGCCAGCACCTTAAACTGGTCTATCTATGGCTACACCTTC. Its protein is CASTLNWSIYGYTF.

The table lists this clone with a few counts. The chain employs TRBV6-6 and TRBJ2-6; no clear D. The CDR3 totals 13 residues. Germline V gene lookup returns CDR1 MNHNY and CDR2 SVGAGI (reference sequence). The V end lost 8 bases, the J end lost 2 bases, and 7 bases lay between the germline ends. CDR3: CASQRPGANVLTF. As DNA, the CDR3 is TGTGCCAGCCAAAGACCTGGGGCCAACGTCCTGACTTTC.

This clone was detected a few times. The V and J genes are TRBV19 and TRBJ2-2; TRBD1 aligns across 9 bases. The V and J ends lost 6 bases and 4 bases, in that order; junction bases with no gene match: 6. Germline loops: CDR1 LNHDA, CDR2 SQIVND (reference sequence). CDR3 length: 15 residues. The chain's CDR3 is CASSRGQGITGELFF. CDR3 nucleotides: TGTGCCAGTAGCCGAGGACAGGGGATCACCGGGGAGCTGTTTTTT.

There are a few counts of this clone. The chain recombines TRBV10-3 with TRBJ2-5, with a weak D call TRBD2 (6 bases). The CDR3 sequence is 13 residues long. Per the germline V gene, CDR1 is ENHRY and CDR2 is SYGVKD. Trimming shortened V by 6 bases and J by 1 base, and 9 bases separated the two germline ends. The CDR3 DNA reads TGTGCCATCAGACAGCGGGTCCAAGAGACCCAGTACTTC. Protein: CAIRQRVQETQYF.

This clone was picked up a small number of times. V and J are TRBV13 and TRBJ1-5; unclear D gene. Germline values: CDR1 PRHDT, CDR2 FYEKMQ (reference sequence). The CDR3 length is 13 residues. V dropped 3 bases and J dropped 7 bases, with 10 bases sitting between them. The CDR3 loop is CASSLLGSQPQHF. Here the CDR3 DNA reads TGTGCCAGCAGCTTGCTCGGGTCGCAGCCCCAGCATTTT.

This clone was found a few times. CDR3 DNA sequence: TGTGCCACCAGCGTTACTAGCGGGTACCAAGAGACCCAGTACTTC. As protein: CATSVTSGYQETQYF. The J gene is TRBJ2-5, the V gene TRBV15; TRBD2 agrees at 9 bases. Germline CDR1 and CDR2: LNHNV and YYDKDF (reference sequence). This CDR3 has 15 residues. V lost 5 bases, J lost 0 bases, and 4 bases stayed unmatched.

This clone was counted a few times. The chain couples TRBV5-1 to TRBJ1-4; 9 nucleotides line up with TRBD1. With 0 bases clipped from V and 4 bases from J, the junction kept 1 base outside the gene matches. The CDR3 spans 15 residues. CDR1 and CDR2 (germline): SGHRS, YFSETQ. CDR3 residues: CASSLGDRVNEKLFF. In nucleotides, the CDR3 is TGCGCCAGCAGCTTGGGGGACAGGGTTAATGAAAAACTGTTTTTT. Variable domain in full (rest from reference TRBV5-1 and TRBJ1-4): KAGVTQTPRYLIKTRGQQVTLSCSPISGHRSVSWYQQTPGQGLQFLFEYFSETQRNKGNFPGRFSGRQFSNSRSEMNVSTLELGDSALYLCASSLGDRVNEKLFFGSGTQLSVL.

The V call is TRBV10-3, the J call TRBJ1-1, with D perhaps matching TRBD1 (5 bases). The CDR3 covers 13 residues. CDR1 is ENHRY, CDR2 SYGVKD, per germline. V lost 4 bases, J lost 11 bases, and 17 bases lay in between. The CDR3 is CAISGGTSPLAFF. CDR3 DNA sequence: TGTGCCATCAGTGGCGGGACGAGCCCCTTGGCTTTCTTT.

This clone was counted between two and nine times. V is TRBV18 and J is TRBJ1-3; 9 nucleotides line up with TRBD1. This CDR3 region has 17 residues. With 3 bases clipped from V and 0 bases from J, the junction kept 6 bases outside the gene matches. Germline V gives CDR1 KGHSH, CDR2 LQKENI. Here the CDR3 reads CASSPRTGASSGNTIYF. Here the CDR3 DNA reads TGTGCCAGCTCACCTCGGACAGGGGCGAGCTCTGGAAACACCATATATTTT.

The J gene is TRBJ2-5, the V gene TRBV9; 8 positions match TRBD1. Looked up from germline, CDR1 is SGDLS and CDR2 is YYNGEE. This CDR3 spans 14 amino acids. Trimming cost V 2 bases and J 9 bases; bases outside gene matches: 9. CDR3 region: CASSVVDRATAQYF. The CDR3 DNA reads as TGTGCCAGCAGCGTGGTGGACAGGGCGACGGCCCAGTACTTC.

This clone has a single count. This chain uses TRBV5-1 with TRBJ2-3; 7 bases line up with TRBD1. This CDR3 has 13 residues. The J segment lost 3 bases and the V segment lost 4 bases, leaving 2 bases of the junction unmatched. Germline V CDR1 and CDR2: SGHRS, YFSETQ. In DNA, the CDR3 is TGCGCCAGCAGCACGGGACAGACAGATACGCAGTATTTT. This gives the protein CASSTGQTDTQYF.

This clone was seen only a few times. The V gene is TRBV2, the J gene TRBJ2-7; D possibly uses TRBD1 or TRBD2 (5 bases each). Germline CDR1 SNHLY, CDR2 FYNNEI. The CDR3 has 13 amino acids. The CDR3 sequence is CAVMTGATYEQYF. Here the CDR3 DNA reads TGTGCGGTTATGACCGGGGCAACCTACGAGCAGTACTTC.

The count of this clone is one. The V call is TRBV28, the J call TRBJ2-3, with 11 bases matching TRBD2. Germline CDR1 and CDR2: MDHEN and SYDVKM. The V and J ends lost 1 base and 2 bases, in that order; junction bases with no gene match: 8. The CDR3 has 18 residues. The CDR3 is CASSLFYGTSGFTDTQYF. CDR3 sequence (DNA): TGTGCCAGCAGTTTATTCTACGGGACTAGCGGTTTCACAGATACGCAGTATTTT. The full variable domain, its missing parts supplied by reference TRBV28 and TRBJ2-3, is DVKVTQSSRYLVKRTGEKVFLECVQDMDHENMFWYRQDPGLGLRLIYFSYDVKMKEKGDIPEGYSVSREKKERFSLILESASTNQTSMYLCASSLFYGTSGFTDTQYFGPGTRLTVL.

V gene TRBV5-6 combines with J gene TRBJ2-7, with 8 bases fitting TRBD1. The V segment lost 1 base and the J segment 3 bases; nucleotides outside the gene matches: 6. The CDR3 spans 15 residues. Germline loops: CDR1 SGHDT, CDR2 YYEEEE. The CDR3 DNA reads as TGTGCCAGCAGCTTGCTGGACAGGGACCACTACGAGCAGTACTTC. Translated: CASSLLDRDHYEQYF.

This clone was seen only a few times. The V gene is TRBV5-1, the J gene TRBJ2-3; TRBD2 agrees at 12 bases. Germline V gene lookup returns CDR1 SGHRS and CDR2 YFSETQ. Germline trimming cut 7 bases from V and 0 bases from J; bases unmatched to any gene: 0. The CDR3 consists of 14 residues. The CDR3 region has the DNA TGCGCCAGCGGGACTAGCGGGAGCACAGATACGCAGTATTTT. It is translated as CASGTSGSTDTQYF. The full variable domain, with the rest looked up from reference TRBV5-1 and TRBJ2-3, is KAGVTQTPRYLIKTRGQQVTLSCSPISGHRSVSWYQQTPGQGLQFLFEYFSETQRNKGNFPGRFSGRQFSNSRSEMNVSTLELGDSALYLCASGTSGSTDTQYFGPGTRLTVL.

V and J are TRBV30 and TRBJ2-5, with D perhaps matching TRBD2 (6 bases). The CDR3 is made up of 14 amino acids. Deletions cut 0 bases from V and 5 bases from J, with 13 bases between. The germline CDR1 and CDR2 sequences are GTSNPN and SVGIG (reference sequence). The CDR3: CAWSVHGGSETQYF. For the CDR3, the DNA is TGTGCCTGGAGTGTCCACGGAGGGAGCGAGACCCAGTACTTC. The variable domain in full, completed from reference TRBV30 and TRBJ2-5, reads SQTIHQWPATLVQPVGSPLSLECTVEGTSNPNLYWYRQAAGRGLQLLFYSVGIGQISSEVPQNLSASRPQDRQFILSSKKLLLSDSGFYLCAWSVHGGSETQYFGPGTRLLVL.

There are a few counts of this clone. The chain is built from TRBV5-1 and TRBJ2-3; possible D gene TRBD1, 6 bases. Trimming left V 3 bases short and J 1 base short, with 12 bases between. The germline V gene encodes CDR1 SGHRS and CDR2 YFSETQ. This CDR3 is built from 15 residues. The DNA of the CDR3 is TGCGCCAGCAGCTATACAGGGTTTGGCACAGATACGCAGTATTTT. Its protein is CASSYTGFGTDTQYF.

This clone has only a few counts. The chain links TRBV15 to TRBJ1-6, with a possible D match to TRBD1 (5 bases). V was shortened by 0 bases and J by 10 bases, with 10 bases between the two germline ends. The V gene's germline CDR1 is LNHNV and CDR2 YYDKDF (reference sequence). This CDR3 has 14 residues. CDR3 bases: TGTGCCACCAGCAGAGATCCCAAGGGGTCACCCCTCCACTTT. Translated: CATSRDPKGSPLHF.

V is TRBV7-2 and J is TRBJ2-7; D possibly corresponds to TRBD2 (6 bases). The CDR3 runs 15 residues. From germline, CDR1 is SGHTA and CDR2 FQGNSA. V gave up 1 base and J gave up 6 bases, with 16 bases separating them. CDR3 loop: CASSLGGGQGGEQYF. DNA of the CDR3: TGTGCCAGCAGCTTAGGTGGAGGGCAGGGTGGCGAGCAGTACTTC.

The chain has TRBV27 and TRBJ1-5, with D unresolved. The germline CDR1 and CDR2 sequences are MNHEY and SMNVEV (reference sequence). The CDR3 spans 16 residues. V gave up 4 bases and J gave up 1 base, with 14 bases separating them. DNA for the CDR3: TGTGCCAGCAGTTCGCTCTTGCTATGGAGCAATCAGCCCCAGCATTTT. This codes for CASSSLLLWSNQPQHF.

V usage is TRBV19 and J usage is TRBJ2-1, with TRBD2 matching 11 bases. Germline values: CDR1 LNHDA, CDR2 SQIVND (reference sequence). The CDR3 totals 15 residues. Trimming at V came to 5 bases and at J to 15 bases, leaving 15 bases not matched to a gene. In DNA, the CDR3 is TGTGCCAGTAGTTCCTCAGGCCAACTAGCGGGGGAGGCGTTCTTC. It codes for CASSSSGQLAGEAFF.

This clone has only a few counts. This rearrangement joins TRBV29-1 to TRBJ2-5, with 8 bases fitting TRBD2. After removal of 6 bases from V and 4 bases from J, the junction contained 7 bases not matched to a gene. Germline CDR1 is SQVTM and CDR2 is ANQGSEA. There are 13 residues in the CDR3. CDR3 sequence reads: CSVSGSTGETQYF. CDR3 bases: TGCAGCGTCAGCGGGAGTACAGGAGAGACCCAGTACTTC.

This clone was seen a handful of times. The chain recombines TRBV28 with TRBJ2-7; D not resolved. The CDR3 covers 14 residues. V was trimmed by 2 bases and J by 0 bases, leaving 8 bases between them. Germline-derived CDR1 and CDR2 are MDHEN and SYDVKM. CDR3 in DNA: TGTGCCAGCAGTTTAGTTCAGAGCTCCTACGAGCAGTACTTC. Translation: CASSLVQSSYEQYF.

A few counts support this clone. CDR3: CASSQADRRQETQYF. The CDR3 coding sequence is TGTGCCAGCAGCCAGGCGGACAGGCGGCAAGAGACCCAGTACTTC. This rearrangement joins TRBV14 to TRBJ2-5, with 7 bases aligning to TRBD1. Germline CDR1 is SGHDN and CDR2 is FVKESK. The CDR3 is made up of 15 amino acids. J gave up 2 bases and V 3 bases, and 6 bases lay outside the gene matches.

A few counts support this clone. The V call is TRBV4-3, the J call TRBJ2-5; 14 nucleotides agree with TRBD2. Germline CDR1 is LGHNA and CDR2 is YSLEER. This CDR3 spans 18 amino acids. V dropped 0 bases and J dropped 8; count of bases not matched to a gene: 11. The CDR3 spells CASSQDLGTSGSSSTQYF. Written as DNA, the CDR3 is TGCGCCAGCAGCCAAGATCTCGGGACTAGCGGGAGTTCGTCAACCCAGTACTTC.

This clone was observed a handful of times. This chain links TRBV29-1 with TRBJ2-7, with no clear D. The CDR3 length is 13 residues. Germline values: CDR1 SQVTM, CDR2 ANQGSEA. The germline V and J ends were trimmed by 5 bases and 3 bases, with 14 bases remaining between them. The CDR3 protein is CSVRPGPFYEQYF. CDR3 coding DNA: TGCAGCGTTCGCCCCGGACCTTTCTACGAGCAGTACTTC.

The chain is built from TRBV2 and TRBJ1-1; 8 bases agree with TRBD1. After removal of 6 bases from V and 0 bases from J, the junction contained 3 bases not matched to a gene. This CDR3 comprises 14 residues. The V gene's germline CDR1 is SNHLY and CDR2 FYNNEI. The CDR3: CASRDRAMNTEAFF. The CDR3 bases are TGTGCCAGCAGGGACAGGGCAATGAACACTGAAGCTTTCTTT.

In DNA form, the CDR3 reads TGTGCCAGCAGCAAAGGATCGGGACAGGGGTACAATGAGCAGTTCTTC. Translated: CASSKGSGQGYNEQFF. The chain recombines TRBV7-9 with TRBJ2-1; 10 bases map to TRBD1. Germline-derived CDR1 and CDR2 are SEHNR and FQNEAQ (reference sequence). With 5 bases clipped from V and 4 bases from J, the junction kept 8 bases outside the gene matches. CDR3 length: 16 residues.